Shown below are 10 T cell receptor beta chains from a single sample sequenced in a study of beta chain features in type 1 diabetes. Sequenced material consisted of expressed TCRB transcripts (all of the isolated RNA was reverse transcribed). Sequencing used immunoSEQ multiplex PCR; TCRdb keeps in-frame clones, though not all of them. In the table there are fewer than 550,000 clones, about an eighth of which are singletons. Sequencing was performed on naive CD4+ T cells from blood. The receptors stem from a woman aged 18-29 years in good health.

Only a few counts were recorded for this clone. This chain uses TRBV4-1 with TRBJ2-5; D is unresolved. V was shortened by 1 base and J by 5 bases, with 8 bases between the two germline ends. This CDR3 spans 13 amino acids. Germline V CDR1 and CDR2: MGHRA, YSYEKL. CDR3 DNA sequence: TGCGCCAGCAGCCAAGTCTTCCGGGAGACCCAGTACTTC. Translating it yields CASSQVFRETQYF.

The genes are TRBV19 and TRBJ2-1, with 8 positions matching TRBD2. Germline V gives CDR1 LNHDA, CDR2 SQIVND (reference sequence). After removal of 8 bases from V and 2 bases from J, the junction contained 2 bases not matched to a gene. This CDR3 contains 13 residues. CDR3 protein: CASSGLAYNEQFF. The CDR3 coding sequence is TGTGCCAGTTCGGGACTAGCCTACAATGAGCAGTTCTTC.

The chain carries TRBV7-9 and TRBJ2-1, with a possible D match to TRBD2 (6 bases). Trimming took off 1 base at V and 7 bases at J, with 8 bases between the two ends. Germline CDR1 is SEHNR and CDR2 is FQNEAQ (reference sequence). The CDR3 totals 13 residues. CDR3 sequence: CASSLGLGNEQFF. The CDR3 nucleotides read TGTGCCAGCAGCTTAGGACTAGGAAATGAGCAGTTCTTC.

This clone appeared a single time. J is TRBJ2-5 and V is TRBV7-2; D ambiguous. Germline CDR1 and CDR2: SGHTA and FQGNSA. The CDR3 is 15 amino acids. With 5 bases removed from V and 1 base from J, the gap between germline ends came to 14 bases. The CDR3 here is CASSLGGAPQETQYF. CDR3 sequence (DNA): TGTGCCAGCAGCCTCGGCGGAGCCCCCCAAGAGACCCAGTACTTC.

The chain couples TRBV7-2 to TRBJ2-5; D remains unclear. The CDR3 loop spans 16 amino acids. Germline V gene sequence: CDR1 SGHTA, CDR2 FQGNSA. V was shortened by 2 bases and J by 4 bases, with 17 bases between the two germline ends. CDR3 in amino acids: CASSLRRFLDGETQYF. The CDR3 DNA follows: TGTGCCAGCAGCTTACGTCGTTTCTTAGATGGAGAGACCCAGTACTTC.

V is TRBV29-1 and J is TRBJ2-7; no definite D call. The CDR3 length is 12 residues. V gave up 4 bases and J gave up 2 bases, with 9 bases separating them. CDR1 and CDR2 (germline): SQVTM, ANQGSEA. Here the CDR3 reads CSVVDWTYEQYF. For the CDR3, the DNA is TGCAGCGTTGTAGACTGGACCTACGAGCAGTACTTC.

This chain connects TRBV7-3 to TRBJ2-3, with a weak D call TRBD1 (6 bases). CDR1 is SGHTA and CDR2 is FQGTGA in the germline V gene. This CDR3 has 16 residues. Trimming removed 4 bases at V and 4 bases at J, with 18 bases between. CDR3 coding DNA: TGTGCCAGCAGCTCCAGGCTGGGACACGGAGCAGATACGCAGTATTTT. This encodes CASSSRLGHGADTQYF.

V is TRBV11-2 and J is TRBJ2-1, with 7 positions matching TRBD2. Unmatched junction bases numbered 3, after V lost 1 base and J lost 6 bases. Per germline, CDR1 SGHAT and CDR2 FQNNGV. CDR3 length: 14 residues. This CDR3 is CASSLAGGVNEQFF. For the CDR3, the DNA is TGTGCCAGCAGCTTAGCGGGAGGTGTCAATGAGCAGTTCTTC.

This clone has more than one count but fewer than ten. The chain carries TRBV9 and TRBJ1-2; possibly TRBD1 for D (6 bases). CDR3 length: 14 residues. CDR1 and CDR2 (germline): SGDLS, YYNGEE. V dropped 4 bases and J dropped 4 bases, with 14 bases sitting between them. CDR3 sequence (DNA): TGTGCCAGCAGCCCAGGGGCACACGTCTATGGCTACACCTTC. Translated: CASSPGAHVYGYTF.

This clone was seen more than once but under ten times. The chain uses TRBV28 and TRBJ2-5, with TRBD2 identical over 8 bases. Germline values: CDR1 MDHEN, CDR2 SYDVKM. Losses at the gene ends were 11 bases for V and 1 base for J; bases not matched to a gene: 6. The CDR3 totals 13 residues. The CDR3 DNA sequence: TGTGCCGCCGGGAGGGGGACCCAAGAGACCCAGTACTTC. Residues: CAAGRGTQETQYF.